A single T cell receptor beta chain is shown here with its context. This record comes from a study of early stage breast cancer tumors. This CDR3 region has 15 residues. Trimming cost V 0 bases and J 6 bases, with 12 bases left between them. Clones were read by immunoSEQ multiplex PCR, and TCRdb kept only the in-frame ones, dropping some. Of under 8,500 clones listed, 50% to 75% are singletons. The TCR sequence derives from a person between 50 and 60 years old with breast cancer. Source material: normal breast tissue next to the tumor. The chain couples TRBV23-1 to TRBJ2-1; D not certain. TRBV23-1 falls under the ORF class, with uncertain function. The CDR3 DNA sequence: TGCGCCAGCAGTCAATCATGGGAAGACCTCAATGAGCAGTTCTTC. The encoded protein is CASSQSWEDLNEQFF.